These 9 T cell receptor beta chains were all obtained from the same sample, sequenced in a study of regulatory T cells in long-lasting Graves disease. Noted time point: newly diagnosed GD, antithyroid drugs for less than 3 months. RNA from PBMCs was the source of the TCR library. CDR3-region Arm-PCR and iRepertoire HTBI primers produced the TCR beta libraries. TCRdb called the multiplex PCR reads again in MiXCR, with one record for every CDR3 protein. This sample has around 460,000 distinct CDR3 sequences, with roughly 15% found just once. These data are also associated with another study on T cells in Graves' hyperthyroidism and ophthalmopathy.

The source material was peripheral blood mononuclear cells (PBMCs), sampled at new diagnosis, from a patient treated with antithyroid drugs. The receptors derive from a woman in her forties or fifties with Graves disease.

This clonotype was seen many times. V and J are TRBV6-2 or TRBV6-3 and TRBJ2-3; TRBD2 matches at 10 bases. Germline assignment: CDR1 MNHEY and CDR2 SVGEGT. This CDR3 is 15 amino acids long. Trimming at V came to 6 bases and at J to 2 bases, leaving 5 bases not matched to a gene. CDR3: CASRTLAGSTDTQYF. In DNA form, the CDR3 reads TGTGCCAGCAGAACACTAGCGGGGTCCACAGATACGCAGTATTTT.

This chain uses TRBV9 with TRBJ2-6; tentative D call: TRBD1 (6 bases). CDR3 length equals 19 residues. CDR1 is SGDLS and CDR2 is YYNGEE in the germline V gene. Trimming removed 0 bases at V and 0 bases at J, with 16 bases between. CDR3 protein: CASSVVGQGRNSGANVLTF. The DNA for the CDR3 is TGTGCCAGCAGCGTAGTGGGACAAGGACGGAACTCTGGGGCCAACGTCCTGACTTTC.

Ten or more counts support this clonotype. The V and J genes are TRBV6-2 or TRBV6-3 and TRBJ2-7, with 11 bases identical to TRBD2. The CDR3 is 21 amino acids. Germline V lookup: CDR1 MNHEY, CDR2 SVGEGT. V lost 2 bases, J lost 6 bases, and 24 bases stayed unmatched. The CDR3 DNA follows: TGTGCCAGCAGTTACCGATCGACAGGGATCTCTCATAGCGGGAGGGCCGGCGAGCAGTACTTC. Its translation is CASSYRSTGISHSGRAGEQYF.

This clonotype showed up just a few times. The V gene is TRBV12-3 or TRBV12-4, the J gene TRBJ2-5; 7 positions agree with TRBD2. This CDR3 contains 15 residues. V was clipped by 6 bases and J by 1 base; unmatched bases: 8. CDR3 protein: CASSSRSGPQETQYF. The CDR3 DNA is TGTGCCAGCAGCAGCCGTAGCGGGCCCCAAGAGACCCAGTACTTC.

This clonotype was counted many times. The V gene is TRBV28, the J gene TRBJ2-7; TRBD1 matches at 7 bases. Trimming at V came to 6 bases and at J to 4 bases, leaving 9 bases not matched to a gene. CDR1 is MDHEN, CDR2 SYDVKM, per germline. The CDR3 is made up of 14 amino acids. CDR3 amino acids: CASRPGTDIYEQYF. The CDR3 region has the DNA TGTGCCAGCAGACCCGGGACAGACATTTACGAGCAGTACTTC. The full variable domain, rest sourced from reference TRBV28 and TRBJ2-7, is DVKVTQSSRYLVKRTGEKVFLECVQDMDHENMFWYRQDPGLGLRLIYFSYDVKMKEKGDIPEGYSVSREKKERFSLILESASTNQTSMYLCASRPGTDIYEQYFGPGTRLTVT.

On this clonotype: A read error is possible here, since a much larger clone lies one base away. The chain employs TRBV7-8 and TRBJ2-1; perhaps TRBD1 as D (6 bases). The V gene lost 4 bases and the J gene lost 7 bases, with 23 bases spanning the gap. Germline assignment: CDR1 SGHVS and CDR2 FQNEAQ. The CDR3 length is 17 residues. The CDR3: CASSSRRWGTGKNEQFF. CDR3 in DNA: TGTGCCAGCAGCTCCCGGAGGTGGGGAACAGGGAAAAATGAGCAGTTCTTC.

The V gene is TRBV27, the J gene TRBJ2-3; 7 bases line up with TRBD1. Germline V gene sequence: CDR1 MNHEY, CDR2 SMNVEV (reference sequence). The trim removed 10 bases at V and 4 bases at J, leaving 5 bases unmatched. This CDR3 is built from 12 residues. The CDR3 DNA sequence: TGTGCCACCCGACAGGGCGCAGATACGCAGTATTTT. This codes for CATRQGADTQYF.

The table lists this clonotype with many counts. Here the CDR3 DNA reads TGTGCCAGTAGTATCGGCGGCCTCTCCTACGAGCAGTACTTC. It is translated as CASSIGGLSYEQYF. The chain uses TRBV19 and TRBJ2-7; unclear D gene. Deletions cut 3 bases from V and 0 bases from J, with 9 bases between. This CDR3 comprises 14 residues. Per germline, CDR1 LNHDA and CDR2 SQIVND (reference sequence).

The gene calls are TRBV7-9 and TRBJ1-2, with no clear D. CDR1 SEHNR and CDR2 FQNEAQ come from the germline V gene (reference sequence). The CDR3 extends over 14 amino acids. V was shortened by 5 bases and J by 2 bases, with 12 bases between the two germline ends. In nucleotides, the CDR3 is TGTGCCAGCAGCCCCAGACGGCCAAACTATGGCTACACCTTC. This translates into CASSPRRPNYGYTF.